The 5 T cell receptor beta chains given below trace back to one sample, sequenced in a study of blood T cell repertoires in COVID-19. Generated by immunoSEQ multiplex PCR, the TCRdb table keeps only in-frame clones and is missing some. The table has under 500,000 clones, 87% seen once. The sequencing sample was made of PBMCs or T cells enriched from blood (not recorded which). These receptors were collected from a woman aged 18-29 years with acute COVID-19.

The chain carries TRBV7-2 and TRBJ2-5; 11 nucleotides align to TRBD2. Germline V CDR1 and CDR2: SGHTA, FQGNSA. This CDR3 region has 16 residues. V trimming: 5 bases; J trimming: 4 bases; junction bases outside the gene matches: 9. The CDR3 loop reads CASSRSGRALRETQYF. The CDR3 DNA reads TGTGCCAGCAGCCGTAGCGGGAGGGCCCTTAGAGAGACCCAGTACTTC.

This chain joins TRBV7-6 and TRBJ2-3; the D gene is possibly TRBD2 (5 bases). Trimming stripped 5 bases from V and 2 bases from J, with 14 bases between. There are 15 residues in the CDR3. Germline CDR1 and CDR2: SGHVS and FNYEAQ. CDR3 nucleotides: TGTGCCAGCAGCCCCTATCCGGAGGACACAGATACGCAGTATTTT. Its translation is CASSPYPEDTDTQYF.

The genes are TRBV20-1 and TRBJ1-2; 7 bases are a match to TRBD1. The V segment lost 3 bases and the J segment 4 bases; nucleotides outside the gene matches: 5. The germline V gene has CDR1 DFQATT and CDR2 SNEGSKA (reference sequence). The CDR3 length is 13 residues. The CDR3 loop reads CSASYRGGYGYTF. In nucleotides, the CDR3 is TGCAGTGCTAGTTACAGGGGCGGCTATGGCTACACCTTC.

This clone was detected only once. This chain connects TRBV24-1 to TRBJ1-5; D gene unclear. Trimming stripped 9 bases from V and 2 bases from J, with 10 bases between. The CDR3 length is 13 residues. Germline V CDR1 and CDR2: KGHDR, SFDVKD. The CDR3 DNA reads TGTGCCACCGCGCCCCAGGGCAATCAGCCCCAGCATTTT. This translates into CATAPQGNQPQHF.

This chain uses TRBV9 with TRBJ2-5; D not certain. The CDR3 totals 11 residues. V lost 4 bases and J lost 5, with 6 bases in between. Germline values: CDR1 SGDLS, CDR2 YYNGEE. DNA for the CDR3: TGTGCCAGCAGCTTCGGGGAGACCCAGTACTTC. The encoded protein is CASSFGETQYF.